The subject of this entry is one T cell receptor (beta chain). Within one base of it there is no much larger clone, and no base qualities were kept. Because TCR-alpha and TCR-beta chains were sequenced unpaired, no information on chain pairing was available. The immunoSEQ multiplex PCR assay was used to generate TCR libraries, with TCR-beta and/or TCR-alpha/delta assays applied to each sample. The amplified TCR libraries were sequenced on the Illumina high-throughput platform. The authors processed their data as follows. Clustering and dimensionality reduction were performed using pairwise TCRdist distances among GMM-specific receptors from ex vivo sorted or in vitro expanded T cells. Sequence motifs defined by gene usage and CDR3 content were tested for enrichment in tetramer-positive versus tetramer-negative populations. TCRdb provides this immuneACCESS table in a form limited to in-frame rearrangements. Some clones are lacking; in checked studies, under half of them reflect an unresolved V gene, and why the rest are absent is not known. V and J calls and clone size follow that table, whereas D and trimming were derived from the DNA. This sample has about 88,000 clones in its table, and roughly 90% of those were observed once. Around 2% of the sample lies in the top ten.

PBMC were thawed, rested overnight, stained with a GMM-loaded CD1B tetramer, a Live/Dead dye and anti-CD3, and then sorted on a FACS Aria II. CD1B tetramers were loaded with C32 glucose monomycolate purified from Rhodococcus equi. PBMC used for tetramer sorting had been depleted of CD14-expressing monocytes for a separate study before cryopreservation. From each donor, 85,000 to 100,000 tetramer-negative cells were sorted and were analyzed alongside the tetramer-positive cells. Antigen-specific T cells were sorted from several healthy South African adults using GMM-loaded CD1B tetramers. V and J are truncated by 2 bases and 2 bases respectively, leaving an intervening sequence of 7 bases. The CDR1 and CDR2 encoded by the germline V gene are SGHDT and YYEEEE. From the cysteine up to the phenylalanine, the CDR3 has a length of 13 residues. This entry keeps only the CDR3 DNA: 39 bases, framed from base 1.

The sample comes from a study of T cells in tuberculosis (dated by TCRdb to 2016 to 2018). Broadly, across the study: To characterize T cells specific for the mycobacterial lipid antigen glucose monomycolate (GMM), the study used CD1B tetramers together with high-throughput TCR immunosequencing.

Study-level results and caveats: T cells that bind the CD1B-GMM tetramer with low affinity may not have been captured by the stringent sort gate.

Sequenced: CD1b-GMM tetramer-negative cells sorted from PBMCs. The cell subset or site label of this sample denotes: T cells not binding CD1B-GMM tetramer, sorted from same donor. The clonotype was recovered from an adult woman with latent tuberculosis. Recombination joined TRBV5-6 with TRBJ1-2; no confident D gene assignment can be made. For the CDR3, the sequence is CASSLSRNYGYTF. The bases read TGTGCCAGCAGCTTATCCAGGAACTATGGCTACACCTTC.